The 6 T cell receptor beta chains listed next were all sequenced from one sample in a study of graft-versus-host responses after intestinal transplantation (dated by TCRdb to the early 2020s). Libraries were constructed by the immunoSEQ multiplex PCR assay. TCRdb stores this immuneACCESS table with in-frame sequences only. Part of the clones is absent; in the studies checked, under half of the shortfall reflects unresolved V genes, and no reason is known for the rest. The table for this sample lists tens of thousands of clones; 80% to 95% of them were counted only once. The ten largest account for less than 0.4% of the sample. Reading the label with the study, this specimen's time point is: cells obtained before transplantation from donor or recipient. The antigens for these receptors are not known. The material sequenced was unstimulated CD4+ T cells sorted from spleen or lymph node cells, taken before intestinal transplant. Receptors were obtained from a human donor who received an intestinal transplant.

This chain joins TRBV5-1 and TRBJ1-6, with 11 bases lining up with TRBD1. CDR1 and CDR2 (germline): SGHRS, YFSETQ. The CDR3 has 17 amino acids. With V trimmed by 2 bases and J by 6 bases, 7 bases remained unmatched. Here the CDR3 reads CASSFDRDRGFNSPLHF. CDR3 sequence (DNA): TGCGCCAGCAGCTTCGACAGGGACAGGGGGTTTAATTCACCCCTCCACTTT.

The chain has TRBV5-1 and TRBJ1-4; 7 bases are shared with TRBD1. V trimming: 3 bases; J trimming: 2 bases; junction bases outside the gene matches: 7. CDR3 length: 16 amino acids. The V gene's germline CDR1 is SGHRS and CDR2 YFSETQ. The CDR3: CASSSGDRLTNEKLFF. CDR3 in DNA: TGCGCCAGCAGCTCTGGGGACAGACTTACTAATGAAAAACTGTTTTTT.

The CDR3 DNA is TGTGCCAGCCAACAGGGGAGGGGGTCCATTCAGCCCCAGCATTTT. It encodes CASQQGRGSIQPQHF. The chain is built from TRBV19 and TRBJ1-5, with 7 nucleotides matching TRBD1. The CDR3 spans 15 residues. Germline lookup yields CDR1 LNHDA and CDR2 SQIVND (reference sequence). Trimming cost V 9 bases and J 6 bases; bases outside gene matches: 14.

Points on this clone: The junction departs from the called germline gene at one end, perhaps through a read error. J is TRBJ2-5 and V is TRBV19; 11 bases are a match to TRBD2. The CDR3 loop spans 15 amino acids. Germline loops: CDR1 LNHDA, CDR2 SQIVND (reference sequence). CDR3 DNA: TGTGCCAGTAGTATAGGCCTAGCGGGAGGAGAGACCCGGTACTTC. The encoded protein is CASSIGLAGGETRYF.

This chain connects TRBV5-1 to TRBJ2-2; 9 bases agree with TRBD2. The V segment lost 4 bases and the J segment 4 bases; nucleotides outside the gene matches: 5. The germline V gene has CDR1 SGHRS and CDR2 YFSETQ. The length of the CDR3 is 15 residues. CDR3: CASSTGTSSTGELFF. For the CDR3, the DNA is TGCGCCAGCAGCACCGGGACTAGCAGCACCGGGGAGCTGTTTTTT.

This chain joins TRBV29-1 and TRBJ1-5; weak D call: TRBD1 (5 bases). V was cut by 1 base and J by 11 bases, with 12 bases left in between. Germline V gene lookup returns CDR1 SQVTM and CDR2 ANQGSEA. The CDR3 has 12 residues. The CDR3 spells CSVEGTGRAQHF. The CDR3 coding sequence is TGCAGCGTTGAAGGCACAGGACGGGCCCAGCATTTT.